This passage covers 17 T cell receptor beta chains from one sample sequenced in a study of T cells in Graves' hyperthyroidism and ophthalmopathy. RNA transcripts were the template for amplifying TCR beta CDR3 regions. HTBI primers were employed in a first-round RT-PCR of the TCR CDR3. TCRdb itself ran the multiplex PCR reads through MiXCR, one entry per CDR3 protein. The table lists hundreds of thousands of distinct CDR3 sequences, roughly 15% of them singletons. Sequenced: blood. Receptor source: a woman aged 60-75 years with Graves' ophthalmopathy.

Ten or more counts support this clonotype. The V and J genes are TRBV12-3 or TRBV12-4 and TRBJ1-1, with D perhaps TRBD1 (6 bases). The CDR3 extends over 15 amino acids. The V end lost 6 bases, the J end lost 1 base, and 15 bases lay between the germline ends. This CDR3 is CASRVGGQTNTEAFF. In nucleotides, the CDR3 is TGTGCCAGCAGGGTCGGGGGGCAGACGAACACTGAAGCTTTCTTT.

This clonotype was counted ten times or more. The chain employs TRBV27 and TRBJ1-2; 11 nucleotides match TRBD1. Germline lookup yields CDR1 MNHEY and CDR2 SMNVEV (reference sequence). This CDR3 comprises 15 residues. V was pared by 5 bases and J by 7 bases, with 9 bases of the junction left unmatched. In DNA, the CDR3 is TGTGCCAGCAGTGCTAACTCGGGACAGGGGGTTGGCTACACCTTC. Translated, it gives CASSANSGQGVGYTF.

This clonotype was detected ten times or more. The chain's CDR3 is CASSQDLSYGETQYF. In DNA, the CDR3 is TGTGCCAGCAGCCAAGATCTGTCCTACGGGGAGACCCAGTACTTC. The chain has TRBV3-1 and TRBJ2-5; D unresolved. V was clipped by 0 bases and J by 5 bases, with 13 bases between them. The V gene's germline CDR1 is LGHDT and CDR2 YNNKEL (reference sequence). This CDR3 spans 15 amino acids.

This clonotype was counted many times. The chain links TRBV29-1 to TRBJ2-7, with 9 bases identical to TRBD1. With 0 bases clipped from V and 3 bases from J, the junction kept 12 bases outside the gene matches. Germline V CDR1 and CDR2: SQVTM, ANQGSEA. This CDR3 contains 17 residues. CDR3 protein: CSVEDRRDRVGFYEQYF. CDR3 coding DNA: TGCAGCGTTGAAGATCGCCGGGACAGGGTGGGGTTCTACGAGCAGTACTTC.

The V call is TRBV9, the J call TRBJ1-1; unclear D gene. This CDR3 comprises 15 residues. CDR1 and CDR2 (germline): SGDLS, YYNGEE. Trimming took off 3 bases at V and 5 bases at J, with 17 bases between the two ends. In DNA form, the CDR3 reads TGTGCCAGCAGCGCCTTGACACAAGGCTGGACTGAAGCTTTCTTT. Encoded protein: CASSALTQGWTEAFF.

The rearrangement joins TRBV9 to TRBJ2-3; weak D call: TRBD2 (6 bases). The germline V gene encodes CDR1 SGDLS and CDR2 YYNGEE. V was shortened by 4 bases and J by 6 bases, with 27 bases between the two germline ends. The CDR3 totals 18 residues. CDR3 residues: CASSHQPRAGSAVDTQYF. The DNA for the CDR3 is TGTGCCAGCAGCCACCAGCCCCGCGCGGGATCAGCGGTTGATACGCAGTATTTT.

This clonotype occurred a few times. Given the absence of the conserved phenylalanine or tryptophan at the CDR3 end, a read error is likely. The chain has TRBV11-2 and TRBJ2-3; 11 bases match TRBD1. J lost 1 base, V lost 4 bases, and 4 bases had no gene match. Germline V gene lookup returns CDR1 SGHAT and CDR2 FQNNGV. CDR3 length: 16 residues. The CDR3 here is CASSSDRGLGTDTQYS. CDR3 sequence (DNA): TGTGCCAGCAGCTCGGACAGGGGGCTTGGCACAGATACGCAGTATTCT.

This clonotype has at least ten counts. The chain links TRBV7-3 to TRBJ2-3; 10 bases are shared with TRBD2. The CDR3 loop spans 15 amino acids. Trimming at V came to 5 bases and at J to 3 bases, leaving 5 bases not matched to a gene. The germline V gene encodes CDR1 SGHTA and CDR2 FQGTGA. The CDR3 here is CASSPSGRDTDTQYF. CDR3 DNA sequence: TGTGCCAGCAGCCCAAGCGGGAGGGATACAGATACGCAGTATTTT.

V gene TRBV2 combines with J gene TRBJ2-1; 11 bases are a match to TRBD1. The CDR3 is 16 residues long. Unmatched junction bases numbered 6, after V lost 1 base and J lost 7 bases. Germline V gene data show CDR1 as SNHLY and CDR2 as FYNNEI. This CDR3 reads CASSEGLGQGENEQFF. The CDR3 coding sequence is TGTGCCAGCAGTGAAGGCTTGGGACAGGGGGAAAATGAGCAGTTCTTC.

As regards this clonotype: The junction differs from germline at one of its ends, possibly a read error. CDR3: CVSSSKRQGADEQFF. The CDR3 region has the DNA TGTGTCAGCAGTTCCAAGAGACAGGGGGCGGATGAGCAGTTCTTC. The chain joins TRBV12-3 or TRBV12-4 to TRBJ2-1, with 10 positions matching TRBD1. CDR3 length: 15 amino acids.

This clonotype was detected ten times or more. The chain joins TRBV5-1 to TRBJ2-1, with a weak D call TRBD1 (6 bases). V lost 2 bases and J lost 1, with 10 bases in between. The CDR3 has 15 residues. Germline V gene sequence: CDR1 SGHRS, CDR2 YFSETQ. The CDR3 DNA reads TGCGCCAGCAGCTTACCGGACAGTTCCTACAATGAGCAGTTCTTC. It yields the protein CASSLPDSSYNEQFF.

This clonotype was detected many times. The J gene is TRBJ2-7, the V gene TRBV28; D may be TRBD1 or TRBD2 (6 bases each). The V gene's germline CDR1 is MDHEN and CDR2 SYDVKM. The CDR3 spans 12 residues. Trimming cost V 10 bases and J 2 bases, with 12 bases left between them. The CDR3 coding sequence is TGTGCCACTGACGGGGGCGCCTACGAGCAGTACTTC. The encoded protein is CATDGGAYEQYF.

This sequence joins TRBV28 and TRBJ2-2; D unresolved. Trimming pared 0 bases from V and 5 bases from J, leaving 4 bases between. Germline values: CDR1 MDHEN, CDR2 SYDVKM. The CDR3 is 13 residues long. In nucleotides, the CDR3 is TGTGCCAGCAGTTTATGGGTTACCGGGGAGCTGTTTTTT. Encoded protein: CASSLWVTGELFF.

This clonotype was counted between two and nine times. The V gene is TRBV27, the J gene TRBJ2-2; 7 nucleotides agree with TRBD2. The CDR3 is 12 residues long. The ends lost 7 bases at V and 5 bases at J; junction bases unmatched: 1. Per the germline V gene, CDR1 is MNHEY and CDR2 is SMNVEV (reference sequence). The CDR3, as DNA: TGTGCCAGCAACGGGGGGACCGGGGAGCTGTTTTTT. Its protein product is CASNGGTGELFF.

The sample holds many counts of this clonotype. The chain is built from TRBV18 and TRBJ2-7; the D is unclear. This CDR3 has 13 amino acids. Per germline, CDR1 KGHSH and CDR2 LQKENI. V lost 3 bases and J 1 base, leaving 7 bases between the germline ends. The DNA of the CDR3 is TGTGCCAGCTCACCCTCCGGGTCCTACGAGCAGTACTTC. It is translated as CASSPSGSYEQYF.

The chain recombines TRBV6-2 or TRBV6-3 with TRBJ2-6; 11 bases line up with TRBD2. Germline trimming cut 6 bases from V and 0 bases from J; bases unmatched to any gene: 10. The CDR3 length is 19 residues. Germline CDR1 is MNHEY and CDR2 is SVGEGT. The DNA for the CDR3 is TGTGCCAGCAGGCCACTAGCGGGAGTCACTCTCTCTGGGGCCAACGTCCTGACTTTC. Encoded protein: CASRPLAGVTLSGANVLTF.

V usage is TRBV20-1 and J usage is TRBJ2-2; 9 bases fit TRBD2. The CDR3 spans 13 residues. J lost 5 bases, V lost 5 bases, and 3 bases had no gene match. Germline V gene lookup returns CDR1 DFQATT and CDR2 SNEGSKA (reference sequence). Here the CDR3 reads CSAAGGNTGELFF. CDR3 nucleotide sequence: TGCAGTGCTGCGGGGGGGAATACCGGGGAGCTGTTTTTT.